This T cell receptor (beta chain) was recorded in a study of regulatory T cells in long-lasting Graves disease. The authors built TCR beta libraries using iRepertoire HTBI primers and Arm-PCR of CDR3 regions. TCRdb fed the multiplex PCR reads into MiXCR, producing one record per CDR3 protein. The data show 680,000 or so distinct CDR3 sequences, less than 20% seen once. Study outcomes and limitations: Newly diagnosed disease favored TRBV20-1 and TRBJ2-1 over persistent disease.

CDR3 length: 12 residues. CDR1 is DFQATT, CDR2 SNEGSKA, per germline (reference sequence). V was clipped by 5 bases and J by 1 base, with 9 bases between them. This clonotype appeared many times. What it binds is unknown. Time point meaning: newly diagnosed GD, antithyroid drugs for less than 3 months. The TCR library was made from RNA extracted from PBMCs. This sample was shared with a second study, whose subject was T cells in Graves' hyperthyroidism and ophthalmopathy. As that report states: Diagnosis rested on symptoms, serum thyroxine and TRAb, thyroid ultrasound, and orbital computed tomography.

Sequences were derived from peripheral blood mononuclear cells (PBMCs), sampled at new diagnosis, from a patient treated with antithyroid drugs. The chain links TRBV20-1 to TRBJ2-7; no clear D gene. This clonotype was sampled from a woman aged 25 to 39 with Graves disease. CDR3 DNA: TGCAGTGCTCCAGCAGCGTCCTACGAGCAGTACTTC. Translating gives CSAPAASYEQYF.